This T cell receptor (beta chain) originates from a study of cytomegalovirus exposure and HLA in healthy donors. Whole-study results and caveats: Earlier analysis yielded a pattern in which most TCR beta V segments were productive about 90% or about 30% of the time. Later analysis showed TCR association rates varying by HLA locus, highest for DRB1 and lowest for HLA-C.

Notes on this clone: The antigen is unknown.

The study ran its PCR with 60 Vbeta and 13 Jbeta primers. Profiling relied on immunoSEQ multiplex PCR, and the TCRdb table lists in-frame clones only, not all of them. The sample contains 160,000 or so clones, approximately 77% of which appear only once. The CDR3 contains 15 residues. V lost 0 bases and J lost 1; bases outside the gene matches: 2. Looked up from germline, CDR1 is ENHRY and CDR2 is SYGVKD. The sequence was obtained from a female donor in good health and CMV-seronegative. The rearrangement links TRBV10-3 to TRBJ1-1; 7 bases map to TRBD1. The sample was PBMCs. CDR3 DNA sequence: TGTGCCATCAGTGAGTCGACAGGGAGGAACACTGAAGCTTTCTTT. It codes for CAISESTGRNTEAFF.